The entry that follows covers one T cell receptor (beta chain) sequence. No antigen is known for it. No quality values exist for individual bases; no much larger clone is one base distant. The CDR3 regions of human TCRbeta chains were analyzed by immunosequencing. The paper's data handling went like this. Repertoire TCRs were checked for matches against a reference library of SARS-CoV-2-specific TCRs that had been generated using the MIRA antigen-specificity platform. Breadth meant the fraction of unique TCRs that were SARS-CoV-2-associated, whereas depth meant the fraction of total T cells that were SARS-CoV-2-associated. Using the MIRA data, each spike-specific TCR was assigned both to the spike region to which the TCR was reactive and to a CD4 or CD8 class. Log10-transformed breadth and depth values were compared by one-way ANOVA with Sidak's multiple comparisons tests. Entries here come from immuneACCESS through TCRdb and include only in-frame sequences with V and J called. Some clones fail to appear in such tables; in the studies checked, an unresolved V gene covers under half of the shortfall, and the cause of the remainder is unknown. That table gives V, J and clone size, and the DNA gave D and trimming. The sample includes roughly 170,000 clones, with 90% to 95% observed a single time. The ten largest account for around 1.8% of the sample.

The data belong to a study of T cell responses to AZD1222 COVID-19 vaccine (dated by TCRdb to about 2021). About the investigation overall: AZD1222 recipients with second doses at about 4 weeks or about 12 weeks were pooled, because spike-specific TCR depth and breadth did not differ between schedules. TCR sequencing covered 233 trial participants: 200 to 210 given two doses of AZD1222 and about 26 given two doses of MenACWY control vaccine. Trial participants were enrolled by age into subgroups of 18-55, 56-69 and 70-plus years, and 148, 28 and 57 TCR-sequenced participants, respectively, were included in these subgroups. The paper as a whole reports these results and caveats: Conclusions about previously exposed vaccinees were limited because only six AZD1222 recipients were SARS-CoV-2 seropositive at baseline. The 56-69-year group was small, and its depth increase did not reach significance, likely because of low power. Epitopes outside the regions mutated in the B.1.351 and B.1.1.7 variants were reportedly recognized by nearly half of the unique spike-specific TCRs. Spike-specific TCR breadth and depth rose significantly after two AZD1222 doses compared with day 0 and with MenACWY recipients. Most participants were white British and females outnumbered males, and the authors suggested that clonal diversity may have been underestimated. Because no day 14 peak-response samples were available, the repertoires could be characterized only after the peak T cell response. The whole spike protein was spanned by vaccine-associated CD4 TCRs, and dominant responses were seen in regions 160-218 and 743-854.

The germline V gene yields MGHRA for CDR1 and YSYEKL for CDR2. The CDR3 sequence holds 13 residues, the cysteine and phenylalanine included. The sequence is cut down to CDR3 DNA, 39 bases in frame from base 1. The junction carries 9 bases between V and J, which are trimmed by 8 bases and 1 base respectively. The time point label of this sample denotes: baseline before first vaccination. Samples from vaccinated people were obtained from the UK trials COV001 and COV002, which included a single-blind randomized controlled phase 2/3 trial of AZD1222 (ChAdOx1 nCoV-19) in healthy adults. For TCRbeta chain sequencing, PBMC samples from trial participants were taken at day 0 and at day 28 after the second dose.

The V and J genes are TRBV4-1 and TRBJ2-1, with the D gene too uncertain to name. The specimen comprised peripheral blood, sampled on day 0 of AZD1222 vaccination. The clonotype comes from an adult in good health. The DNA sequence is given as TGCGCCAGCCTGGCAGATTCCTACAATGAGCAGTTCTTC. It translates as CASLADSYNEQFF.